This entry lists 32 T cell receptor beta chains sequenced from one sample in a study of CD8 T cells in ankylosing spondylitis. These TCRs' antigens remain unknown. Whole-study results and caveats: Within ankylosing spondylitis blood, a TCR beta motif made up of several highly homologous variants appeared to be characteristic.

One entry per CDR3 protein, called by TCRdb with MiXCR from the 5' RACE reads. The data show a few hundred thousand distinct CDR3 sequences, 7% to 9% seen once. Sequences were obtained from blood, either unsorted or a sorted T cell fraction (not recorded which). All receptors derive from a male donor with ankylosing spondylitis.

This chain links TRBV7-8 with TRBJ2-7, with 7 nucleotides matching TRBD2. The CDR3 has 14 amino acids. The germline V gene encodes CDR1 SGHVS and CDR2 FQNEAQ. Trimming removed 5 bases from V and 4 bases from J; junction bases left unmatched: 8. The CDR3 loop reads CASSKAGTFYEQYF. CDR3 sequence (DNA): TGTGCCAGCAGCAAAGCGGGGACGTTTTACGAGCAGTACTTC.

This clonotype was counted at least ten times. The rearrangement links TRBV29-1 to TRBJ1-1; 8 bases line up with TRBD1. J was trimmed by 4 bases and V by 6 bases; bases with no gene match: 10. Germline V gene data show CDR1 as SQVTM and CDR2 as ANQGSEA. CDR3 length: 14 amino acids. The CDR3 spells CSVPKRQGITEAFF. CDR3 DNA: TGCAGCGTGCCGAAGCGACAGGGGATCACTGAAGCTTTCTTT.

This chain uses TRBV9 with TRBJ2-1; 12 bases agree with TRBD2. CDR1 SGDLS and CDR2 YYNGEE come from the germline V gene. CDR3 length equals 18 residues. Trimming took 2 bases from V and 4 from J; bases not matched to a gene: 10. This CDR3 is CASSVRLAGGPRYNEQFF. CDR3 DNA sequence: TGTGCCAGCAGCGTCCGGCTAGCGGGAGGGCCGAGGTACAATGAGCAGTTCTTC.

This clonotype was observed a few times. V is TRBV6-5 and J is TRBJ1-1, with D possibly matching TRBD1 (6 bases). This CDR3 contains 16 residues. CDR1 is MNHEY and CDR2 is SVGAGI in the germline V gene. V was pared by 2 bases and J by 4 bases, with 17 bases between. The CDR3 loop is CASSYGGGRGSTEAFF. CDR3 in DNA: TGTGCCAGCAGTTACGGGGGGGGGCGCGGGAGCACTGAAGCTTTCTTT.

This sequence joins TRBV7-2 and TRBJ2-1, with 7 bases fitting TRBD2. CDR1 and CDR2 from the germline V gene are SGHTA and FQGNSA. The CDR3 runs to 14 residues. V dropped 5 bases and J dropped 7; count of bases not matched to a gene: 8. The CDR3 here is CASSLGLENNEQFF. The CDR3 DNA reads TGTGCCAGCAGCCTCGGACTAGAGAATAATGAGCAGTTCTTC.

The CDR3 region has the DNA TGCAGTGCCAGTACCGCCGCGGGAAACACCATATATTTT. This encodes CSASTAAGNTIYF. The chain recombines TRBV20-1 with TRBJ1-3; D gene unclear. Germline-derived CDR1 and CDR2 are DFQATT and SNEGSKA (reference sequence). The CDR3 length is 13 residues. Trimming removed 6 bases at V and 4 bases at J, with 13 bases between.

J is TRBJ1-4 and V is TRBV6-1; D gene unclear. Germline V lookup: CDR1 MNHNS, CDR2 SASEGT. This CDR3 contains 14 residues. Trimming took 6 bases from V and 7 from J, leaving 15 bases between them. As DNA, the CDR3 is TGTGCCAGCAGGGTCGTCGGGCCGTCTGAAAAACTGTTTTTT. Its translation: CASRVVGPSEKLFF.

The rearrangement uses TRBV7-8 and TRBJ2-4, with 10 bases fitting TRBD2. This CDR3 comprises 16 residues. Per germline, CDR1 SGHVS and CDR2 FQNEAQ. V was clipped by 5 bases and J by 10 bases; unmatched bases: 14. The CDR3 nucleotides are TGTGCCAGCAGCCCACAGGTGGTGCTAGCGGGAGAGATTCAGTACTTC. Amino acids: CASSPQVVLAGEIQYF. The full variable domain, its missing parts supplied by reference TRBV7-8 and TRBJ2-4, is GAGVSQSPRYKVAKRGQDVALRCDPISGHVSLFWYQQALGQGPEFLTYFQNEAQLDKSGLPSDRFFAERPEGSVSTLKIQRTQQEDSAVYLCASSPQVVLAGEIQYFGAGTRLSVL.

The rearrangement joins TRBV7-6 to TRBJ2-1, with D possibly TRBD2 on 5 matching bases. CDR3 size: 11 residues. Per the germline V gene, CDR1 is SGHVS and CDR2 is FNYEAQ. V shed 8 bases and J shed 7 bases, with 9 bases lying between them. The CDR3, as DNA: TGTGCCAGCGGGAGAGGAAATGAGCAGTTCTTC. This encodes CASGRGNEQFF.

This clonotype was picked up a small number of times. This chain connects TRBV29-1 to TRBJ1-1, with D unclear. V was cut by 3 bases and J by 11 bases, with 13 bases left in between. The CDR3 sequence is 11 residues long. Germline CDR1 reads SQVTM; CDR2 reads ANQGSEA. The CDR3 DNA sequence: TGCAGCGTTGAGGTTGGAAGCGGGGCTTTCTTT. It translates to CSVEVGSGAFF.

This clonotype was observed a handful of times. The chain has TRBV6-6 and TRBJ1-5; D gene ambiguous. In germline, CDR1 is MNHNY, CDR2 SVGAGI (reference sequence). This CDR3 has 12 amino acids. The V and J ends lost 6 bases and 5 bases respectively, with 8 bases between them. The CDR3 coding sequence is TGTGCCAGCAGCCGCGCTGATCAGCCCCAGCATTTT. As protein: CASSRADQPQHF.

In this sample, this clonotype turned up a few times. V and J are TRBV12-3 or TRBV12-4 and TRBJ1-5; no firm D call. This CDR3 has 12 residues. Trimming removed 1 base from V and 7 bases from J, with 5 bases in between. The CDR3 loop reads CASSLVPQPQHF. The CDR3 DNA reads as TGTGCCAGCAGTTTAGTCCCCCAGCCCCAGCATTTT.

This clonotype came up many times. This chain uses TRBV18 with TRBJ2-1; unclear D gene. Trimming took 1 base from V and 9 from J, leaving 4 bases between them. Germline loops: CDR1 KGHSH, CDR2 LQKENI. The CDR3 loop spans 11 amino acids. The CDR3 coding sequence is TGTGCCAGCTCACCACGTATTGAGCAGTTCTTC. Protein sequence: CASSPRIEQFF. The full variable domain, rest sourced from reference TRBV18 and TRBJ2-1, is NAGVMQNPRHLVRRRGQEARLRCSPMKGHSHVYWYRQLPEEGLKFMVYLQKENIIDESGMPKERFSAEFPKEGPSILRIQQVVRGDSAAYFCASSPRIEQFFGPGTRLTVL.

V and J are TRBV7-8 and TRBJ2-1, with D unresolved. CDR3 length: 12 residues. The V gene's germline CDR1 is SGHVS and CDR2 FQNEAQ. V was shortened by 5 bases and J by 7 bases, with 9 bases between the two germline ends. The chain's CDR3 is CASSIGTNEQFF. CDR3 nucleotide sequence: TGTGCCAGCAGCATAGGAACAAATGAGCAGTTCTTC.

Comments on this clonotype: A read error may explain this, as a much larger clone is one base away. The rearrangement uses TRBV19 and TRBJ1-1, with D maybe TRBD1 (5 bases). This CDR3 comprises 13 residues. Germline CDR1 reads LNHDA; CDR2 reads SQIVND (reference sequence). The CDR3 protein is CACSIRDASEAFF. CDR3 DNA: TGTGCCTGTAGTATTCGGGACGCTTCTGAAGCTTTCTTT.

This clonotype was counted a few times. The chain has TRBV9 and TRBJ2-2; TRBD2 might be the D (7 bases). Germline V gene data show CDR1 as SGDLS and CDR2 as YYNGEE. The CDR3 length is 17 residues. V gave up 4 bases and J gave up 4 bases, with 20 bases separating them. This chain's CDR3 is CASSPRAGAGGTGELFF. As DNA, the CDR3 is TGTGCCAGCAGCCCCCGCGCGGGGGCGGGTGGCACCGGGGAGCTGTTTTTT.

The sample holds a few counts of this clonotype. This chain joins TRBV5-1 and TRBJ2-2, with D perhaps matching TRBD2 (6 bases). The germline V gene encodes CDR1 SGHRS and CDR2 YFSETQ. The CDR3 extends over 15 amino acids. V was shortened by 4 bases and J by 4 bases, with 14 bases between the two germline ends. This chain's CDR3 is CASSSLAGSTGELFF. The CDR3 DNA is TGCGCCAGCAGCAGTTTAGCCGGGAGCACCGGGGAGCTGTTTTTT.

The chain employs TRBV27 and TRBJ2-6; 7 nucleotides match TRBD2. V lost 6 bases and J lost 2; bases outside the gene matches: 4. Germline V lookup: CDR1 MNHEY, CDR2 SMNVEV (reference sequence). There are 15 residues in the CDR3. The CDR3 loop is CASRDGGAGANVLTF. The CDR3 bases are TGTGCCAGCAGGGATGGGGGGGCTGGGGCCAACGTCCTGACTTTC.

This clonotype appeared many times. V usage is TRBV5-4 and J usage is TRBJ2-1; TRBD2 aligns across 12 bases. CDR1 SGHNT and CDR2 YYREEE come from the germline V gene (reference sequence). The V segment lost 0 bases and the J segment 2 bases; nucleotides outside the gene matches: 21. The CDR3 extends over 23 amino acids. The CDR3 spells CASSLAWGKTSGSGTLTYNEQFF. Written as DNA, the CDR3 is TGTGCCAGCAGCTTGGCGTGGGGGAAGACTAGCGGGAGTGGGACTTTAACCTACAATGAGCAGTTCTTC.

This clonotype was recorded many times. The rearrangement links TRBV4-1 to TRBJ1-4; D perhaps matches TRBD1 (6 bases). Trimming shortened V by 0 bases and J by 8 bases, and 16 bases separated the two germline ends. The germline V gene encodes CDR1 MGHRA and CDR2 YSYEKL. There are 16 residues in the CDR3. Here the CDR3 DNA reads TGCGCCAGCAGCCAAGATAAGGGATTCGACAGGGAAAAACTGTTTTTT. Translating it yields CASSQDKGFDREKLFF.

This CDR3 reads CASSRDQGQPQHF. CDR3 nucleotides: TGTGCCAGCAGTAGGGATCAGGGTCAGCCCCAGCATTTT. V and J are TRBV6-1 and TRBJ1-5, with D maybe TRBD1 (5 bases). Germline V CDR1 and CDR2: MNHNS, SASEGT. CDR3 length equals 13 residues. Trimming cost V 5 bases and J 6 bases, with 11 bases left between them.

This chain links TRBV7-2 with TRBJ2-3, with 13 bases matching TRBD2. Germline CDR1 SGHTA, CDR2 FQGNSA. This CDR3 spans 15 amino acids. The trim removed 6 bases at V and 4 bases at J, leaving 4 bases unmatched. The CDR3 is CASRMTSGRPDTQYF. The CDR3 bases are TGTGCCAGCAGGATGACTAGCGGGAGGCCAGATACGCAGTATTTT.

V usage is TRBV19 and J usage is TRBJ1-2; TRBD1 matches at 7 bases. CDR1 is LNHDA and CDR2 is SQIVND in the germline V gene (reference sequence). The J segment lost 4 bases and the V segment lost 2 bases, leaving 7 bases of the junction unmatched. The CDR3 runs 15 residues. CDR3 sequence reads: CASSIPGTVIYGYTF. Written as DNA, the CDR3 is TGTGCCAGTAGTATACCCGGGACAGTTATCTATGGCTACACCTTC. Looking up the rest from reference TRBV19 and TRBJ1-2 gives the full variable domain: DGGITQSPKYLFRKEGQNVTLSCEQNLNHDAMYWYRQDPGQGLRLIYYSQIVNDFQKGDIAEGYSVSREKKESFPLTVTSAQKNPTAFYLCASSIPGTVIYGYTFGSGTRLTVV.

This sequence joins TRBV10-3 and TRBJ1-2; the D is unclear. The V end lost 2 bases, the J end lost 8 bases, and 12 bases lay between the germline ends. The germline V gene has CDR1 ENHRY and CDR2 SYGVKD. The CDR3 has 13 amino acids. CDR3 nucleotides: TGTGCCATCAGTGAGAGACCCCTCGGGGGCTACACCTTC. Translated: CAISERPLGGYTF.

The chain is built from TRBV6-2 or TRBV6-3 and TRBJ2-7; 12 nucleotides agree with TRBD2. The ends lost 0 bases at V and 10 bases at J; junction bases unmatched: 4. Germline V gives CDR1 MNHEY, CDR2 SVGEGT. CDR3 length equals 14 residues. The CDR3 sequence is CASSYSGLAGSQYF. The CDR3 DNA reads as TGTGCCAGCAGTTACTCTGGACTAGCGGGAAGCCAGTACTTC.

The chain has TRBV7-2 and TRBJ2-7; TRBD2 agrees at 7 bases. V was clipped by 1 base and J by 4 bases; unmatched bases: 7. Per germline, CDR1 SGHTA and CDR2 FQGNSA. CDR3 length: 15 amino acids. CDR3 DNA sequence: TGTGCCAGCAGCTTAGATGGCGGGAGTTTGTACGAGCAGTACTTC. Translation: CASSLDGGSLYEQYF.

Many counts were recorded for this clonotype. The rearrangement links TRBV7-2 to TRBJ1-4; D remains unclear. This CDR3 region has 15 residues. Trimming pared 0 bases from V and 0 bases from J, leaving 5 bases between. Germline V gives CDR1 SGHTA, CDR2 FQGNSA. CDR3 coding DNA: TGTGCCAGCAGCTTAGCGGGTTCAACTAATGAAAAACTGTTTTTT. It codes for CASSLAGSTNEKLFF.

The chain has TRBV3-1 and TRBJ2-7; D may correspond to TRBD1 or TRBD2 (5 bases each). This CDR3 is 16 amino acids long. Germline V gives CDR1 LGHDT, CDR2 YNNKEL (reference sequence). V lost 1 base, J lost 3 bases, and 16 bases lay in between. The DNA for the CDR3 is TGTGCCAGCAGCCAAGGACTATCTAAAAGGGGCTACGAGCAGTACTTC. Its translation is CASSQGLSKRGYEQYF.

Only a few counts were recorded for this clonotype. The chain combines TRBV2 with TRBJ2-7; 9 bases line up with TRBD2. In germline, CDR1 is SNHLY, CDR2 FYNNEI. The J segment lost 7 bases and the V segment lost 2 bases, leaving 12 bases of the junction unmatched. CDR3 length: 16 amino acids. The CDR3 bases are TGTGCCAGCAGTGAACTTGGTAGCGGGAGCCTCCTTGAGCAGTACTTC. Protein sequence: CASSELGSGSLLEQYF.

Ten or more counts support this clonotype. This chain joins TRBV4-1 and TRBJ2-1, with 9 positions matching TRBD2. Germline CDR1 reads MGHRA; CDR2 reads YSYEKL. V was pared by 0 bases and J by 4 bases, with 7 bases of the junction left unmatched. This CDR3 contains 17 residues. Here the CDR3 DNA reads TGCGCCAGCAGCCAAGATTGGTTAGCGGGAGTTTACAATGAGCAGTTCTTC. This codes for CASSQDWLAGVYNEQFF.

This clonotype was counted a few times. The chain recombines TRBV5-1 with TRBJ2-3; 12 bases are a match to TRBD2. The CDR3 runs 17 residues. The germline V gene encodes CDR1 SGHRS and CDR2 YFSETQ. With V trimmed by 1 base and J by 5 bases, 8 bases remained unmatched. CDR3 coding DNA: TGCGCCAGCAGCTTGATTACTAGCGGGAGGAGAGGAGATACGCAGTATTTT. Translated: CASSLITSGRRGDTQYF.

This chain connects TRBV29-1 to TRBJ1-5; D is perhaps TRBD1 (6 bases). The CDR3 has 12 residues. The germline CDR1 and CDR2 sequences are SQVTM and ANQGSEA. The V and J ends lost 4 bases and 6 bases respectively, with 10 bases between them. The CDR3 DNA follows: TGCAGCGTTGCTGGGGGCGGTCAGCCCCAGCATTTT. This translates into CSVAGGGQPQHF.